This TCR beta chain is from a study of blood T cell repertoires in COVID-19. Study-wide context: From T cells, B-cell-depleted T cells, or PBMCs came the material, which was cDNA or gDNA.

In the authors' workflow: Reference gene primer amplification gave estimated nucleated cell counts. Libraries were prepared by immunoSEQ multiplex PCR; TCRdb keeps only in-frame clonotypes and omits some of them. D and trimming were read from the DNA, whereas the V and J calls and clone size are those reported in that table. The table lists more than 85,000 clones, roughly 82% of them singletons. Sample: peripheral blood. The receptor was derived from a man of 80 years or more with acute or convalescent COVID-19.

DNA for the CDR3: TGTGCCAGCAGTGAACCCCCGGGACTAGCGGGGGGCTACAATGAGCAGTTCTTC. Translating it yields CASSEPPGLAGGYNEQFF. The chain recombines TRBV7-6 with TRBJ2-1; 15 nucleotides align to TRBD2. Germline V CDR1 and CDR2: SGHVS, FNYEAQ. The CDR3 has 18 residues. The V segment lost 6 bases and the J segment 3 bases; nucleotides outside the gene matches: 9.